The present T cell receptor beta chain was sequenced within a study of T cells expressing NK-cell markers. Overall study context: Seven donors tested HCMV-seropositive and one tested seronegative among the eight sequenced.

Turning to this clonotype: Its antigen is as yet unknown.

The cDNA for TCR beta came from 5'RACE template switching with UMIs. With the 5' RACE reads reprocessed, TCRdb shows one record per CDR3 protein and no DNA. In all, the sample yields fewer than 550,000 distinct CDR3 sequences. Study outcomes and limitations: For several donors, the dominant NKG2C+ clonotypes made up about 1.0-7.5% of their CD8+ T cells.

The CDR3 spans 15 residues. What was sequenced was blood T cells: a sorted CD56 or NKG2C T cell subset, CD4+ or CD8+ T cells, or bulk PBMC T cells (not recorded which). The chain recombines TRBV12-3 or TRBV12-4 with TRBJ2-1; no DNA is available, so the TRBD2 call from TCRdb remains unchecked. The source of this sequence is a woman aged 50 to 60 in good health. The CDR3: CASSLLGGGLNEQFF.